Listed below are T cell receptor beta chains from one sample, sequenced in a study of blood T cells in healthy people across ages. Using its own MiXCR run on the 5' RACE reads, TCRdb lists one record per CDR3 protein. The sample includes about 1.4 million distinct CDR3 sequences, approximately 59% of them seen just once. The sequencing sample was made of blood. Receptor source: a man aged 18 to 30 in good health. The CDR3 runs from the conserved cysteine through the conserved F or W. The D gene is left open where the match is weak. A clone size is listed for some rows: how often the clone was seen (once, few, many), or a class if it is expanded.

V gene	D gene	J gene	clone size	CDR3 DNA	CDR3 protein
TRBV6-1	-	TRBJ1-1	-	TGTGCCAGCAGTGAATTTGCAGGGACGAACACTGAAGCTTTCTTT	CASSEFAGTNTEAFF
TRBV9	-	TRBJ2-1	-	TGTGCCAGCAGCGTAGAGGCCGGCGGGACGTGGTACAATGAGCAGTTCTTC	CASSVEAGGTWYNEQFF
TRBV5-1	-	TRBJ2-1	-	TGCGCCAGCAGGAGGGACCAGAGCTCCTACAATGAGCAGTTCTTC	CASRRDQSSYNEQFF
TRBV11-2	TRBD2	TRBJ2-1	-	TGTGCCAGCAGCTTAGATGTGGTAGCGGGAAACAATGAGCAGTTCTTC	CASSLDVVAGNNEQFF
TRBV5-1	-	TRBJ2-7	few	TGCGCCAGCAGCCCGGGGTCGGGACTCGAGCAGTACTTC	CASSPGSGLEQYF
TRBV7-9	-	TRBJ2-1	-	TGTGCCAGCAGCAATTCCGGGGGCTTAATAGACAATGAGCAGTTCTTC	CASSNSGGLIDNEQFF
TRBV28	-	TRBJ2-1	-	TGTGCCAGCAGTGACGGTGAGCAGTTCTTC	CASSDGEQFF
TRBV27	-	TRBJ2-5	-	TGTGCCAGCAGTTTAGCGGAGAGCTCCCAAGAGACCCAGTACTTC	CASSLAESSQETQYF
TRBV6-5	TRBD2	TRBJ2-7	-	TGTGCCAGCGGACGACCGCGGGGGACCTACGAGCAGTACTTC	CASGRPRGTYEQYF
TRBV10-3	-	TRBJ2-3	-	TGTGCCATCAGTGACAGGGTGGGCGCAGATACGCAGTATTTT	CAISDRVGADTQYF
TRBV9	-	TRBJ2-1	-	TGTGCCAGCAGCGGACGGGCCGAGCAGTTCTTC	CASSGRAEQFF
TRBV20-1	TRBD1	TRBJ1-1	-	TGCAGTGCTAGAAGCCCCGGGACAGGGGGCACTGAAGCTTTCTTT	CSARSPGTGGTEAFF
TRBV20-1	-	TRBJ1-2	-	TGCAGTGCTAGTCCCGGTTCGACCCCATATGGCTACACCTTC	CSASPGSTPYGYTF
TRBV4-2	TRBD1	TRBJ1-2	-	TGTGCCAGCAGCCAAGCAGGGACAGGGAAGAACTATGGCTACACCTTC	CASSQAGTGKNYGYTF
TRBV29-1	-	TRBJ2-1	-	TGCAGCTCGAGACAGCTGGGGGTAAATGAGCAGTTCTTC	CSSRQLGVNEQFF
TRBV28	-	TRBJ1-5	once	TGTGCCAGCAGTTCTCCGACCCAGTCAGAGGAGCATTTT	CASSSPTQSEEHF
TRBV7-9	-	TRBJ2-7	few	TGTGCCAGCAGCTCCCCGGCGGTCCAAACTAACGAGCAGTACTTC	CASSSPAVQTNEQYF
TRBV27	TRBD1	TRBJ2-7	-	TGTGCCAGCAGTGGGACAGGGTCGGCCGAGCAGTACTTC	CASSGTGSAEQYF
TRBV2	-	TRBJ1-4	-	TGTGCCAGCAGAGTACAGATCGCGGATGAAAAACTGTTTTTT	CASRVQIADEKLFF
TRBV6-1	TRBD2	TRBJ2-1	few	TGTGCCAGCAGTCAAGGACTAGCGGCAAGCTCCTACAATGAGCAGTTCTTC	CASSQGLAASSYNEQFF
TRBV20-1	TRBD2	TRBJ2-3	-	TGCAGTGCTAGAGATCCTAGCGGGGGGATAACAGATACGCAGTATTTT	CSARDPSGGITDTQYF
TRBV4-2	-	TRBJ1-1	-	TGTGCCAGCAGCCAAGAACCAGGGAAACCTGAAGCTTTCTTT	CASSQEPGKPEAFF
TRBV29-1	-	TRBJ2-5	-	TGCAGCGTTGAAGAAGGGGTCCAAGAGACCCAGTACTTC	CSVEEGVQETQYF
TRBV20-1	-	TRBJ2-3	once	TGCAGTGCTAAGGCCGGAGCGGCTAGCACAGATACGCAGTATTTT	CSAKAGAASTDTQYF
TRBV28	TRBD2	TRBJ2-2	-	TGTGCCGCGGGAGGGACAACGAACACCGGGGAGCTGTTTTTT	CAAGGTTNTGELFF
TRBV12-3/TRBV12-4	TRBD1	TRBJ1-6	many	TGTGCCAGCAGTTTAGGGACAGGGACTGGATCACCCCTCCACTTT	CASSLGTGTGSPLHF
TRBV20-1	-	TRBJ2-1	-	TGCAGCGCGATCCGTGCGAGAGAGCAGTTCTTC	CSAIRAREQFF
TRBV27	-	TRBJ2-3	-	TGTGCCACCCGACGGATGACTAGATCCACAGATACGCAGTATTTT	CATRRMTRSTDTQYF
TRBV24-1	TRBD2	TRBJ2-1	-	TGTGCCACCAGTGATTCCCCTTTTAGCGGGGGGGCCGATAATGAGCAGTTCTTC	CATSDSPFSGGADNEQFF
TRBV29-1	TRBD1	TRBJ1-1	-	TGCAGCGTTGTCCGGGACAGGGGTGGGAACACTGAAGCTTTCTTT	CSVVRDRGGNTEAFF
TRBV24-1	TRBD1	TRBJ2-1	-	TGTGCCACCAGTGATTTGCCGGGACAGGGGATATATGAGCAGTTCTTC	CATSDLPGQGIYEQFF
TRBV6-5	-	TRBJ2-7	-	TGTGCCAGCAGTTACAAGTGGTGGGACTCCTACGAGCAGTACTTC	CASSYKWWDSYEQYF
TRBV6-1	-	TRBJ1-2	-	TGTGCCAGCAGTGAGCCCGGATACATATTCAAAGGCTACACCTTC	CASSEPGYIFKGYTF
TRBV6-5	-	TRBJ1-2	few	TGTGCCAGCCTCTGGGGGGGAGGCTACACCTTC	CASLWGGGYTF
TRBV20-1	-	TRBJ2-1	-	TGCAGTGCTGCTGGTTTCGGCGGTGAGCAGTTCTTC	CSAAGFGGEQFF
TRBV15	-	TRBJ2-7	-	TGTGCCACCAGCAGAGATTCGGGAGCTTCCTACGAGCAGTACTTC	CATSRDSGASYEQYF
TRBV4-1	TRBD1	TRBJ1-2	few	TGCGCCAGCAACGGACAGGGGCCTGGCTACACCTTC	CASNGQGPGYTF
TRBV5-1	TRBD1	TRBJ2-4	-	TGCGCCAGCAGCTTGGGGGCAGGGGGTGAAGGCATTCAGTACTTC	CASSLGAGGEGIQYF
TRBV7-6	-	TRBJ2-3	-	TGTGCCAGCCTGGATCTCACCACAGATACGCAGTATTTT	CASLDLTTDTQYF
TRBV5-6	-	TRBJ1-1	-	TGTGCCAGCAGCTCCGTCGTGGGACCCACCACTAACACTGAAGCTTTCTTT	CASSSVVGPTTNTEAFF
TRBV6-6	TRBD2	TRBJ2-1	-	TGTGCCAGCAGTCGGGGGGTTTCCTACAATGAGCAGTTCTTC	CASSRGVSYNEQFF
TRBV20-1	-	TRBJ2-4	-	TGCAGTGCTAGAACTTCCGTAGGACGACAGGAGCAGTACTTC	CSARTSVGRQEQYF
TRBV5-1	TRBD2	TRBJ2-1	-	TGCGCCAGCCTGGCTAGCGGATACAATGAGCAGTTCTTC	CASLASGYNEQFF
TRBV18	TRBD1	TRBJ2-1	-	TGTGCCAGCTCACCACTCCGAAGGGGGCCCAACAATGAGCAGTTCTTC	CASSPLRRGPNNEQFF
TRBV20-1	-	TRBJ2-1	-	TGCAGCGCACGGGGGCAGGGGCCGTTATACAATGAGCAGTTCTTC	CSARGQGPLYNEQFF
TRBV10-3	-	TRBJ2-1	few	TGTGCCATCAGTGCTCACAATGAGCAGTTCTTC	CAISAHNEQFF
TRBV20-1	-	TRBJ2-4	few	TGCAGTGCAAACAGGGCCCGGGAGCAGTACTTC	CSANRAREQYF